This T cell receptor (beta chain) was recorded in a study of siplizumab effects on memory and regulatory T cells. Study-level results: A significant reduction in alloreactive sequences traceable to unstimulated CD4+ memory cells was produced by siplizumab. Naive T cells seemed more diverse than memory cells and seemed major alloresponse contributors. Unstimulated subset assignment was obtained for only a minor fraction of alloreactive clones. Mappable alloreactive CD4+ clones were on average around 70% Treg-derived with siplizumab, 26.9% in controls.

There are 15 residues in the CDR3. The V and J ends lost 2 bases and 2 bases, in that order; junction bases with no gene match: 2. From germline, CDR1 is MGHRA and CDR2 YSYEKL. There are a few counts of this clone. Its target is not known. Assay: immunoSEQ multiplex PCR; the TCRdb copy retains only in-frame clones and omits some. The sample has 50,000 to 60,000 clones, about 88% seen once. Sequencing was done on a sample of naive CD8+ T cells sorted from blood. The chain uses TRBV4-1 and TRBJ2-7, with 11 bases aligning to TRBD1. The receptor's source is a human donor in good health. CDR3 loop: CASSQLGQGAYEQYF. The DNA of the CDR3 is TGCGCCAGCAGCCAACTGGGACAGGGGGCCTACGAGCAGTACTTC.